Listed here is a single TCR beta chain. This clone has just one count. Its target antigen remains unknown. Base qualities are missing; no much larger clone stands one base away. The library was produced with the immunoSEQ multiplex PCR assay. For the multiplex PCR, a mixture combining 60 forward primers for TCR Vbeta segments and 13 reverse primers for TCR Jbeta segments was used. The CDR3 region of rearranged TCR beta genes was amplified from genomic DNA by a multiplex PCR assay. On the Illumina HiSeq System, the amplified TCR beta libraries were sequenced as 87-base-pair reads. The study's own analysis went as follows. A later analysis counted some 80 million unique TCR beta chains across the approximately 700 repertoires, and some 12 million of these chains were shared by at least two donors. Raw reads were error-corrected and collapsed into unique sequences by a nearest-neighbor algorithm in which closely related sequences were merged to remove PCR and sequencing errors. To assign V, D and J gene segments, CDR3 sequences were aligned to IMGT reference sequences. For a sequence to be retained, at least a six-nucleotide match to both a V gene segment and a J gene segment was required. A rearrangement was called productive if the CDR3 had no stop codons and remained in frame with V and J, and every other rearrangement was called non-productive. CDR3 was defined according to IMGT convention as the region running from the second conserved V-encoded cysteine to the conserved J-encoded phenylalanine. The earlier analysis of a few hundred of the donors excluded any sequence lacking an unambiguous match to a single V gene segment. In an earlier analysis of 450 to 700 of the donors, V segments were called functional above 56.7% productive rearrangements and were called segregating when the between-donor standard deviation exceeded 5%. A statistical classification framework was built to diagnose cytomegalovirus status from the catalog of TCR beta chain sequences. In a later analysis, TCR nucleotide sequences were compared against IMGT/GENE-DB human TR gene sequences so that V and J genes could be assigned. Using the TCRdist pipeline, a later analysis assigned CDR3 sequences along with most-parsimonious VDJ recombination scenarios. In a later analysis, each TCR beta chain was defined by its CDR3 amino acid sequence together with its V-gene family, and reads lacking a unique V-gene family were excluded. In a later analysis, fewer than 650 highly shared, low-generation-probability nucleotide sequences were removed to address suspected cross-contamination and a sequencing artifact. In a later analysis, a clonal expansion index for each public chain was calculated from normalized within-repertoire ranks of inferred template counts. In a later analysis, generation probabilities were computed using a VDJ recombination model fitted to out-of-frame rearrangements, and the results were checked against IGoR. A later analysis scored TCR-TCR, TCR-HLA and TCR-CMV co-occurrence with hypergeometric tests, applying a repertoire-size bias correction to TCR pairs. To estimate false discovery rates, a later analysis permuted the HLA or CMV assignments 20 times. A later analysis grouped co-occurring TCRs with DBSCAN, adding TCRdist sequence similarity when clustering within HLA-allele-positive subsets. Co-occurrence clustering excluded repertoires with fewer than 30,000 or more than 120,000 public chains, plus five with anomalous nucleotide sharing. TCRdb carries this immuneACCESS record with in-frame sequences only. Its versions omit some clonotypes, under half of them owing to an unresolved V gene in the studies checked, with the rest unexplained. V, J and clone size were drawn from that table, and D and trimming were deduced from the DNA. This sample comprises some 180,000 clones, approximately 85% of them detected only once. About 2.3% of the sample is held by the ten biggest clonotypes.

This sample is drawn from a study of cytomegalovirus exposure and HLA in healthy donors (dated by TCRdb to between 2016 and 2019). Notes on the research overall: An earlier analysis of several hundred of the donors reported over 250 Gb of sequence data and some 110 million unique TCR beta sequences obtained from roughly 170 million T cells. Approximately 300 gigabases of sequencing data and 75 million to 85 million unique TCR sequences made up an early release that covered under 750 HLA-typed donors. The genetic ancestry cluster associated with self-reported Caucasian donors included around 76% of the approximately 400 genotyped donors. The aim of the study was to test whether cataloging public T cell receptors could identify signatures of past pathogen exposure. The study profiled the T cell repertoires of hundreds of subjects by immunosequencing and related them to cytomegalovirus serostatus. A separate validation cohort of 90 to 150 different subjects was used in addition to the roughly 670-subject first cohort. To predict cytomegalovirus infection status, the study combined high-throughput TCR immunosequencing, statistical association of individual TCRs with disease status, and machine learning. A later analysis re-examined previously published TCR beta repertoires from around 670 donors and added high-resolution HLA genotyping to investigate patterns of TCR occurrence. In the later analysis, no new phenotypic data were used to find candidate immune exposures; instead, reliance was placed on TCR beta sequences and their occurrence across donors. To decide whether each TCR beta V gene segment behaved as functional or pseudogenic, an earlier analysis of over 500 of the donors relied on high-throughput TCR beta sequencing. Alongside the repertoire data, information on donor age, sex, ethnicity and CMV serostatus was compiled. A later genetic analysis used genome-wide SNP genotypes for about 60% of the roughly 700 donors, treating that subset as a discovery cohort. All discovery cohort repertoires had been generated using a single sequencing platform. HLA typing included class I and class II loci at four-digit resolution. Typing coverage varied by locus: about 629-640 donors for A, B, C, DRB1 and DQB1; roughly 520 for DQA1; around 570 for DPA1; approximately 450 for DPB1. Four or five DR-DQ haplotypes were handled as single units for association and clustering, since linkage in the cohort was strong. On average, around 230,000 unique TCR beta nucleotide sequences were sequenced per donor among 398 genotyped donors of the cohort, with roughly 18% of those sequences being non-productive.

What the research found in general, with its limitations: Strong co-occurrence of HLA alleles, especially DR and DQ, made assigning TCR associations to individual alleles difficult. Most CMV-associated TCR beta chains appeared to be HLA-restricted in a later analysis, and the HLA associations seemed to be driven largely by CMV exposure. Linkage disequilibrium might explain the correlated functional status among segregating V segments, but an unknown experimental factor could not be ruled out. At a false discovery rate of 0.05, a later analysis linked roughly 17,000 TCR beta sequences to specific HLA alleles. In a later analysis, HLA-associated TCR beta chains showed more clonal expansion and lower generation probabilities than non-associated chains that were equally common. In an earlier analysis of a few hundred of the donors, most TCR beta V segments were observed in productive rearrangements about 90% or about 30% of the time, broadly matching IMGT annotations. A further reported finding was that TCR beta sequences accurately predicted the HLA-A and HLA-B alleles for most subjects in the first cohort. In this cohort, only TCR beta chains were sequenced, and detectable features were limited by the absence of alpha or paired-chain data. In a later analysis, several top co-occurrence clusters were reported to appear linked to parvovirus B19, influenza, CMV and Epstein-Barr virus. An association between a missense DCLRE1C variant and V-gene and J-gene trimming of TCR beta chains was found in a later genetic analysis and replicated in an independent cohort. The classifier was reported to diagnose cytomegalovirus status with high specificity and sensitivity in both the original and validation cohorts. HLA typing was unavailable for some donors at each locus, so association tests used only the typed subset. CMV serostatus was the only immune exposure information available for the cohort. A few of the identified cytomegalovirus-associated TCR beta chains were confirmed in vitro to be specific for cytomegalovirus antigens. Across donors, most TCR sequences were observed very rarely, whereas some public TCRs were present in many individuals. A later analysis found that TCR association rates varied across HLA loci, with DRB1 alleles showing the most associated TCRs and HLA-C alleles the fewest. Compared with the 666-donor mean, donors in an Asian-associated ancestry cluster had fewer N-insertions in productive TCRs, according to a later genetic analysis. A cluster of highly shared sequence variants was judged likely to be a technical artifact of the sequencing pipeline. Presence/absence analyses assumed roughly uniform sequencing depth across donors, an assumption that may not hold. Because counts were too low, fewer than 20 rarely observed V segments, including chromosome 9 orphons, were excluded from the earlier analysis of a few hundred of the donors. Some IMGT-functional V segments, including TRBV6-2 and TRBV6-3, could not be distinguished by the 87-base-pair reads and were therefore excluded. The study gave a list of about 170 TCR beta chains associated with cytomegalovirus. The authors suggested that the approach could potentially be generalized to other disease states and immunological phenotypes.

In total, 630 or so healthy bone marrow donors made up the cohort. At the time of sampling, all cohort members were nominally healthy, though unrecorded immune exposures were likely present. The donor was CMV seronegative and was included in the group of 352 seronegative cohort members. Every donor gave a peripheral blood sample, and the peripheral blood mononuclear cells from that sample were used for TCR beta sequencing. The Qiagen DNeasy Blood Extraction Kit was used to extract genomic DNA from the blood cell samples. A distance of 12 bases separates the germline ends of V and J, which lose 5 bases and 0 bases respectively. From cysteine to phenylalanine, the CDR3 is 14 amino acids long. The sequence is cut down to CDR3 DNA, 42 bases in frame from base 1. The CDR1 and CDR2 encoded by the germline V gene are SGHRS and YFSETQ.

The specimen was PBMCs. This sequence originates from a woman aged 45 to 65 in good health and CMV-seronegative. The chain uses TRBV5-1 and TRBJ2-7; a weak D assignment points to TRBD1 (5 bases agree). The DNA sequence is TGCGCCAGCAGGGGGCTGGCCAACTCCTACGAGCAGTACTTC. Protein translation: CASRGLANSYEQYF.